This TCR beta chain was recorded in a study of human T cells and chemical hapten exposure. The time point denotes: patch test 1, 2 weeks after DPC sensitization. Noted treatment: therapeutic diphenylcyclopropenone sensitization with weekly scalp DPC. This clonotype was seen at least ten times. V lost 1 base and J 13 bases, leaving 11 bases between the germline ends. This CDR3 is built from 12 residues. Each CDR3 protein gets one entry after TCRdb re-called the RACE reads with MiXCR. The sample records 300,000 to 350,000 distinct CDR3 sequences, about 7% being singletons. The sample in question was whole blood, obtained in connection with sensitization to the hapten diphenylcyclopropenone (DPC). The chain recombines TRBV12-3 or TRBV12-4 with TRBJ2-1, with D perhaps matching TRBD1 (5 bases). The receptor was isolated from a woman between 18 and 29 years old with alopecia areata. Some clones in this sample may be carry-over from other donors' samples. CDR3 nucleotides: TGTGCCAGCAGTTTAGAAAGGGGAACTCAGTTCTTC. It yields the protein CASSLERGTQFF.